This T cell receptor beta chain stems from a study of T cell responses to AZD1222 COVID-19 vaccine. Study context: Analyses pooled second doses at about 4 or about 12 weeks.

Sequencing was performed with immunoSEQ multiplex PCR; in TCRdb, only in-frame clones are kept and a portion is missing. The table lists about 99,000 clones, roughly 92% of them singletons, with more than 4% in the top ten. General study points: CD4 TCRs associated with vaccination spanned spike, dominating at 160-218 and 743-854. Clonal diversity may have been underestimated, and the donors were mostly white British, with more females than males. Two AZD1222 doses significantly raised spike-specific TCR breadth and depth over controls.

Of note for this clone: What it binds is unknown. The sample contains more than one DNA sequence encoding this CDR3.

V was trimmed by 2 bases and J by 1 base, leaving 8 bases between them. Germline V lookup: CDR1 KGHSH, CDR2 LQKENI. The CDR3 contains 14 residues. This chain joins TRBV18 and TRBJ1-1, with D hard to call. The sample here was peripheral blood, taken on day 0 of AZD1222 vaccination. The receptor's source is an adult in good health. In DNA, the CDR3 is TGTGCCAGCTCACCAGGCACTGGGAACACTGAAGCTTTCTTT. It specifies CASSPGTGNTEAFF.